The 27 T cell receptor beta chains listed next were all sequenced from one sample in a study of response to subunit inactivated influenza vaccine (dated by TCRdb to about 2018). The library was prepared using RT-PCR. The instrument given in TCRdb is Illumina HiSeq 2500. The public reads were quality trimmed at Q25 with fastp and then assembled into clones with MiXCR by TCRdb, keeping productive beta chains. Each CDR3 protein gets just one entry, which takes the most common genes and DNA from the rows behind it. The sample profile shows hundreds of thousands of distinct CDR3 sequences; less than 15% of them were found once. The ten largest clones take up about 7.6% of the sample. This material consisted of PBMCs from blood, taken roughly 15 days before vaccination. The origin of the receptors is a man in his forties or fifties who received an inactivated influenza vaccine. Donor details come from another sample of the same person, matched by shared clones.

A few counts support this clonotype. This sequence joins TRBV15 and TRBJ2-7; D may be TRBD1 or TRBD2 (7 bases each). V was clipped by 1 base and J by 3 bases, with 16 bases between them. This CDR3 comprises 16 residues. Germline V gene data show CDR1 as LNHNV and CDR2 as YYDKDF (reference sequence). The CDR3 spells CATSRAGAGGGYEQYF. CDR3 bases: TGTGCCACCAGCAGAGCGGGGGCAGGGGGGGGCTACGAGCAGTACTTC.

This clonotype came up many times. J is TRBJ2-7 and V is TRBV5-1; D is perhaps TRBD1 (5 bases). V dropped 0 bases and J dropped 0 bases, with 10 bases sitting between them. CDR3 length: 15 amino acids. The germline V gene encodes CDR1 SGHRS and CDR2 YFSETQ. The CDR3 region is CASSLGTGNSYEQYF. CDR3 nucleotides: TGCGCCAGCAGCTTGGGTACAGGCAACTCCTACGAGCAGTACTTC. The variable domain in full, with the rest retrieved from reference TRBV5-1 and TRBJ2-7, is KAGVTQTPRYLIKTRGQQVTLSCSPISGHRSVSWYQQTPGQGLQFLFEYFSETQRNKGNFPGRFSGRQFSNSRSEMNVSTLELGDSALYLCASSLGTGNSYEQYFGPGTRLTVT.

In this sample, this clonotype turned up many times. The chain carries TRBV14 and TRBJ1-1, with no clear D. The germline V and J ends were trimmed by 3 bases and 7 bases, with 12 bases remaining between them. The germline V gene encodes CDR1 SGHDN and CDR2 FVKESK. This CDR3 spans 13 amino acids. CDR3 sequence reads: CASSQPGRNEAFF. CDR3 nucleotide sequence: TGTGCCAGCAGCCAGCCCGGACGGAATGAAGCTTTCTTT.

The V call is TRBV25-1, the J call TRBJ2-7; D possibly corresponds to TRBD2 (6 bases). Trimming left V 2 bases short and J 3 bases short, with 14 bases between. The CDR3 extends over 15 amino acids. Germline assignment: CDR1 MGHDK and CDR2 SYGVNS. This CDR3 is CASSEPGTGVYEQYF. The CDR3 DNA follows: TGTGCCAGCAGTGAACCCGGGACGGGAGTCTACGAGCAGTACTTC.

This clonotype was counted only a few times. The chain combines TRBV15 with TRBJ1-6; D unresolved. The CDR3 has 13 residues. Germline assignment: CDR1 LNHNV and CDR2 YYDKDF (reference sequence). Trimming removed 3 bases at V and 9 bases at J, with 9 bases between. CDR3 loop: CATSRTWGSPLHF. Written as DNA, the CDR3 is TGTGCCACCAGCAGGACTTGGGGTTCACCCCTCCACTTT.

The chain couples TRBV5-1 to TRBJ2-5, with D perhaps matching TRBD2 (8 bases). The CDR3 runs to 15 residues. Germline assignment: CDR1 SGHRS and CDR2 YFSETQ. V dropped 4 bases and J dropped 5 bases, with 18 bases sitting between them. CDR3 protein: CASSPGGDSSETQYF. CDR3 in DNA: TGCGCCAGCAGCCCGGGAGGGGACAGTTCTGAGACCCAGTACTTC. The variable domain in full, completed from reference TRBV5-1 and TRBJ2-5, reads KAGVTQTPRYLIKTRGQQVTLSCSPISGHRSVSWYQQTPGQGLQFLFEYFSETQRNKGNFPGRFSGRQFSNSRSEMNVSTLELGDSALYLCASSPGGDSSETQYFGPGTRLLVL.

The chain recombines TRBV14 with TRBJ2-2; 9 bases match TRBD2. The CDR3 is 16 amino acids. J lost 0 bases, V lost 3 bases, and 2 bases had no gene match. Looked up from germline, CDR1 is SGHDN and CDR2 is FVKESK. The CDR3 sequence is CASSQWTSANTGELFF. As DNA, the CDR3 is TGTGCCAGCAGCCAGTGGACTAGCGCGAACACCGGGGAGCTGTTTTTT.

This clonotype occurred a few times. V usage is TRBV5-1 and J usage is TRBJ1-5; 8 bases agree with TRBD1. V lost 0 bases, J lost 1 base, and 9 bases stayed unmatched. The CDR3 loop spans 18 amino acids. Germline CDR1 reads SGHRS; CDR2 reads YFSETQ. Here the CDR3 DNA reads TGCGCCAGCAGCTTGGCTCCTGGGCAGGGGGCAAGCAATCAGCCCCAGCATTTT. Its translation: CASSLAPGQGASNQPQHF. Combining the CDR3 with reference TRBV5-1 and TRBJ1-5 gives the whole variable domain KAGVTQTPRYLIKTRGQQVTLSCSPISGHRSVSWYQQTPGQGLQFLFEYFSETQRNKGNFPGRFSGRQFSNSRSEMNVSTLELGDSALYLCASSLAPGQGASNQPQHFGDGTRLSIL.

This clonotype turned up a few times. The V gene is TRBV7-9, the J gene TRBJ2-5; D is perhaps TRBD1 or TRBD2 (6 bases each). CDR1 and CDR2 (germline): SEHNR, FQNEAQ (reference sequence). This CDR3 contains 14 residues. V lost 5 bases to trimming and J lost 5 bases, with 15 bases between them. The CDR3 here is CASSNGRGGETQYF. The DNA for the CDR3 is TGTGCCAGCAGCAACGGCAGGGGAGGCGAGACCCAGTACTTC.

The chain links TRBV20-1 to TRBJ1-2; 7 bases fit TRBD1. CDR3 length: 13 residues. After removal of 5 bases from V and 7 bases from J, the junction contained 10 bases not matched to a gene. Germline CDR1 reads DFQATT; CDR2 reads SNEGSKA (reference sequence). CDR3 nucleotide sequence: TGCAGTGCTCCCCCAAAGGGGGCGGGTGGCTACACCTTC. The encoded protein is CSAPPKGAGGYTF.

This sequence joins TRBV20-1 and TRBJ1-1; no firm D call. In germline, CDR1 is DFQATT, CDR2 SNEGSKA (reference sequence). Trimming shortened V by 3 bases and J by 13 bases, and 15 bases separated the two germline ends. The CDR3 covers 11 residues. As DNA, the CDR3 is TGCAGTGCTAGCAGAGGTCGGTTCTGTTTCTTT. Its protein product is CSASRGRFCFF.

In this sample, this clonotype turned up a few times. V and J are TRBV12-3 or TRBV12-4 and TRBJ2-1, with 7 bases identical to TRBD2. Trimming cost V 6 bases and J 4 bases; bases outside gene matches: 9. The CDR3 spans 15 residues. In DNA, the CDR3 is TGTGCCAGCAGCCCAGAGGCGGGGGAATACAATGAGCAGTTCTTC. Amino acid sequence: CASSPEAGEYNEQFF.

This clonotype was seen many times. The chain is built from TRBV5-1 and TRBJ2-7; D is possibly TRBD1 (6 bases). The V gene's germline CDR1 is SGHRS and CDR2 YFSETQ. V lost 5 bases to trimming and J lost 1 base, with 10 bases between them. The CDR3 covers 13 residues. This CDR3 reads CASRSGASYEQYF. CDR3 DNA sequence: TGCGCCAGCAGATCAGGGGCGTCCTACGAGCAGTACTTC.

This chain links TRBV7-8 with TRBJ2-3; no clear D gene. V was trimmed by 0 bases and J by 1 base, leaving 8 bases between them. Germline V lookup: CDR1 SGHVS, CDR2 FQNEAQ. The CDR3 is made up of 15 amino acids. CDR3 protein: CASSLALRRTDTQYF. CDR3 nucleotide sequence: TGTGCCAGCAGCTTAGCGCTCAGGCGCACAGATACGCAGTATTTT. Full variable domain (rest looked up from reference TRBV7-8 and TRBJ2-3): GAGVSQSPRYKVAKRGQDVALRCDPISGHVSLFWYQQALGQGPEFLTYFQNEAQLDKSGLPSDRFFAERPEGSVSTLKIQRTQQEDSAVYLCASSLALRRTDTQYFGPGTRLTVL.

The chain recombines TRBV5-1 with TRBJ2-2; 10 positions agree with TRBD2. This CDR3 spans 18 amino acids. Germline CDR1 and CDR2: SGHRS and YFSETQ. The V gene end was trimmed by 1 base and the J gene end by 6 bases; junction bases not matched to a gene: 12. CDR3 bases: TGCGCCAGCAGCTTGACTAGCGGGGCAGTCCTACGGTCCGGGGAGCTGTTTTTT. Encoded protein: CASSLTSGAVLRSGELFF.

A word on this clonotype: The junction departs from the called germline gene at one end, perhaps through a read error. The chain combines TRBV20-1 with TRBJ1-5; D may be TRBD1 (5 bases). This CDR3 spans 14 amino acids. The germline gives CDR1 DFQATT, CDR2 SNEGSKA (reference sequence). CDR3 coding DNA: TGCAGTGCTAGAGATCCAGGGCGGAATCATCCCCAGCATTTT. It is translated as CSARDPGRNHPQHF.

This clonotype was counted between two and nine times. V usage is TRBV9 and J usage is TRBJ1-2; D is unclear. CDR1 is SGDLS and CDR2 is YYNGEE in the germline V gene. V shed 4 bases and J shed 1 base, with 20 bases lying between them. The CDR3 totals 17 residues. The CDR3 DNA reads TGTGCCAGCAGCCCGGGTGGCGGAAACCTAGTTAACTATGGCTACACCTTC. Translated, it gives CASSPGGGNLVNYGYTF.

The chain links TRBV18 to TRBJ2-7; 13 nucleotides align to TRBD2. V lost 6 bases and J lost 4; bases outside the gene matches: 9. Germline V gene data show CDR1 as KGHSH and CDR2 as LQKENI. This CDR3 has 16 residues. The CDR3 protein is CASSTHGLAGEYEQYF. The CDR3 DNA is TGTGCCAGCTCGACTCACGGACTAGCGGGAGAGTACGAGCAGTACTTC.

The genes are TRBV5-1 and TRBJ2-7; TRBD2 aligns across 12 bases. J gave up 6 bases and V 0 bases, and 7 bases lay outside the gene matches. This CDR3 spans 16 amino acids. Germline V gene data show CDR1 as SGHRS and CDR2 as YFSETQ. CDR3 in amino acids: CASSLAGLAGRIEQYF. Written as DNA, the CDR3 is TGCGCCAGCAGCTTGGCTGGACTAGCGGGACGAATCGAGCAGTACTTC.

The rearrangement uses TRBV5-1 and TRBJ2-1, with no clear D. The V end lost 0 bases, the J end lost 15 bases, and 16 bases lay between the germline ends. From germline, CDR1 is SGHRS and CDR2 YFSETQ. This CDR3 has 13 amino acids. The CDR3 is CASSLDLGGLAFF. CDR3 in DNA: TGCGCCAGCAGCTTGGATCTGGGTGGGCTGGCGTTCTTC.

This clonotype was seen many times. In DNA form, the CDR3 reads TGTGCCAGCAGCTTACTTCCGGGAGCGGATACGCAGTATTTT. Amino acid sequence: CASSLLPGADTQYF. This chain joins TRBV7-2 and TRBJ2-3; a weak D match, TRBD2 (6 bases). The germline V gene encodes CDR1 SGHTA and CDR2 FQGNSA. This CDR3 is built from 14 residues. V was pared by 2 bases and J by 6 bases, with 12 bases between.

The genes are TRBV7-2 and TRBJ1-3; D is undetermined. The V and J ends lost 5 bases and 9 bases respectively, with 11 bases between them. In germline, CDR1 is SGHTA, CDR2 FQGNSA. There are 12 residues in the CDR3. This CDR3 is CASSRGTSTIYF. For the CDR3, the DNA is TGTGCCAGCAGCCGTGGCACTAGCACCATATATTTT. Full variable domain (missing parts from reference TRBV7-2 and TRBJ1-3): GAGVSQSPSNKVTEKGKDVELRCDPISGHTALYWYRQSLGQGLEFLIYFQGNSAPDKSGLPSDRFSAERTGGSVSTLTIQRTQQEDSAVYLCASSRGTSTIYFGEGSWLTVV.

This clonotype was observed a few times. This chain connects TRBV24-1 to TRBJ2-1; 7 bases are shared with TRBD2. CDR1 KGHDR and CDR2 SFDVKD come from the germline V gene. The CDR3 consists of 14 residues. V lost 5 bases and J lost 7; bases outside the gene matches: 7. CDR3: CATSGGRAQNEQFF. The CDR3 nucleotides are TGTGCCACCAGTGGAGGGAGGGCCCAGAATGAGCAGTTCTTC.

This clonotype was seen more than once but under ten times. The chain employs TRBV5-1 and TRBJ1-2; no firm D call. Germline CDR1 reads SGHRS; CDR2 reads YFSETQ. CDR3 size: 13 residues. Between the trimmed V and J ends, which lost 2 bases and 4 bases, there was a span of 9 bases. This CDR3 is CASSFGKAYGYTF. The CDR3 DNA sequence: TGCGCCAGCAGCTTCGGCAAAGCCTATGGCTACACCTTC.

This clonotype has a handful of counts. The chain links TRBV7-9 to TRBJ1-4, with D uncertain. The CDR3 totals 13 residues. V shed 5 bases and J shed 4 bases, with 8 bases lying between them. Germline V lookup: CDR1 SEHNR, CDR2 FQNEAQ (reference sequence). CDR3 nucleotides: TGTGCCAGCAGCGAGGCCAGTAATGAAAAACTGTTTTTT. Translating it yields CASSEASNEKLFF. Variable domain in full (rest from reference TRBV7-9 and TRBJ1-4): DTGVSQNPRHKITKRGQNVTFRCDPISEHNRLYWYRQTLGQGPEFLTYFQNEAQLEKSRLLSDRFSAERPKGSFSTLEIQRTEQGDSAMYLCASSEASNEKLFFGSGTQLSVL.

V and J are TRBV19 and TRBJ2-5; 10 bases agree with TRBD2. J was trimmed by 10 bases and V by 3 bases; bases with no gene match: 17. This CDR3 spans 17 amino acids. From germline, CDR1 is LNHDA and CDR2 SQIVND (reference sequence). The CDR3 DNA follows: TGTGCCAGTAGTATGGCTTCCCTAGCGGGGGCCCTTGGAAACCAGTACTTC. It yields the protein CASSMASLAGALGNQYF. Drawing the rest from reference TRBV19 and TRBJ2-5, the complete variable domain is DGGITQSPKYLFRKEGQNVTLSCEQNLNHDAMYWYRQDPGQGLRLIYYSQIVNDFQKGDIAEGYSVSREKKESFPLTVTSAQKNPTAFYLCASSMASLAGALGNQYFGPGTRLLVL.

In this sample, this clonotype turned up many times. The chain couples TRBV20-1 to TRBJ1-1; D is perhaps TRBD1 (6 bases). Germline CDR1 and CDR2: DFQATT and SNEGSKA (reference sequence). This CDR3 spans 16 amino acids. The ends were cut back, 1 base at V and 0 bases at J, with 15 bases in the middle. The CDR3 sequence is CSARGQGGIMNTEAFF. The CDR3 DNA sequence: TGCAGTGCTAGAGGACAAGGGGGGATTATGAACACTGAAGCTTTCTTT.